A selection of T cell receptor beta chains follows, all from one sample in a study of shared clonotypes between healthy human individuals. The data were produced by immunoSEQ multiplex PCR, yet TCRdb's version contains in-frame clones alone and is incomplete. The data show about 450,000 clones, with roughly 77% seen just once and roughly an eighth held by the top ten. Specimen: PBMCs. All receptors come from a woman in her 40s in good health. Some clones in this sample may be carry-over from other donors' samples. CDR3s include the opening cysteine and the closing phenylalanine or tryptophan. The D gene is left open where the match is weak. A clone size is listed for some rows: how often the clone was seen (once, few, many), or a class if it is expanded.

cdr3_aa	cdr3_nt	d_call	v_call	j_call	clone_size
CASSQDRGDEQFF	TGTGCCAGCAGCCAAGATAGGGGGGACGAGCAGTTCTTC	-	TRBV14	TRBJ2-1	-
CASSSKRSSDTQYF	TGTGCCAGCAGCTCTAAACGCTCCTCAGATACGCAGTATTTT	-	TRBV5-4	TRBJ2-3	once
CASRPTGGYGYTF	TGTGCCAGCAGGCCTACAGGGGGCTATGGCTACACCTTC	TRBD1	TRBV6-5	TRBJ1-2	-
CASSLEPLGIVYGYTF	TGTGCCAGCAGCTTGGAGCCCCTTGGGATAGTCTATGGCTACACCTTC	-	TRBV5-6	TRBJ1-2	-
CASSAGAVASGELFF	TGTGCCAGCAGCGCAGGGGCCGTCGCCTCCGGGGAGCTGTTTTTT	-	TRBV7-3	TRBJ2-2	-
CASSPQEIPYEQYF	TGTGCCAGCAGCCCGCAGGAAATCCCCTACGAGCAGTACTTC	-	TRBV21-1	TRBJ2-7	-
CASSRPGQAHQPQHF	TGTGCCAGCTCGAGACCGGGACAGGCTCATCAGCCCCAGCATTTT	TRBD1	TRBV19	TRBJ1-5	-
CASSLTSGRATAQYF	TGTGCCAGCAGTCTCACTAGCGGGAGGGCCACGGCGCAGTATTTT	TRBD2	TRBV5-4	TRBJ2-3	-
CASSQVPGQGRGYGYTF	TGTGCCAGCAGCCAAGTCCCCGGACAGGGAAGAGGCTATGGCTACACCTTC	TRBD1	TRBV14	TRBJ1-2	-
CASSLAPGNSPLHF	TGCGCCAGCAGCTTGGCCCCAGGGAATTCACCCCTCCACTTT	-	TRBV5-1	TRBJ1-6	-
CASSVSQGPNQPQHF	TGTGCCAGCAGCGTAAGTCAGGGACCCAATCAGCCCCAGCATTTT	-	TRBV9	TRBJ1-5	once
CASRLRGTEAFF	TGTGCCAGCAGACTGAGGGGGACTGAAGCTTTCTTT	-	TRBV28	TRBJ1-1	few
CASSVQGNTIYF	TGTGCCAGCAGTGTGCAGGGAAACACCATATATTTT	-	TRBV2	TRBJ1-3	few
CASSQDLDRDRSYEQYF	TGCGCCAGCAGCCAAGACCTAGACCGGGACAGGTCCTACGAGCAGTACTTC	TRBD1	TRBV4-1	TRBJ2-7	-
CSVEGQEVDEQYF	TGCAGCGTAGAGGGGCAGGAGGTCGACGAGCAGTACTTC	-	TRBV29-1	TRBJ2-7	once
CSVVAGGIPGELFF	TGCAGCGTAGTAGCGGGAGGGATCCCCGGGGAGCTGTTTTTT	TRBD2	TRBV29-1	TRBJ2-2	few
CASSTSNRGNQPQHF	TGTGCCAGCAGCACCTCAAACAGGGGCAATCAGCCCCAGCATTTT	-	TRBV5-6	TRBJ1-5	-